This entry lists 23 T cell receptor beta chains sequenced from one sample in a study of cytomegalovirus exposure and HLA in healthy donors. PCR employed 60 Vbeta and 13 Jbeta primers. Assay used: immunoSEQ multiplex PCR; TCRdb lists only in-frame clones, some missing. Of around 140,000 clones in the sample, about 9.2% were seen once. What was sequenced was PBMCs. These receptors were taken from a woman in her thirties or forties in good health and CMV-seropositive.

The table lists this clone with a few counts. The rearrangement links TRBV19 to TRBJ1-5; 9 nucleotides match TRBD1. CDR3 length: 15 amino acids. The germline V gene encodes CDR1 LNHDA and CDR2 SQIVND (reference sequence). V was pared by 6 bases and J by 6 bases, with 9 bases of the junction left unmatched. The CDR3 DNA sequence: TGTGCCAGTAGCCAACAGGGGGCCCCTAGTCAGCCCCAGCATTTT. This codes for CASSQQGAPSQPQHF.

This clone occurred a few times. The chain is built from TRBV4-1 and TRBJ2-1, with 7 bases lining up with TRBD2. With V trimmed by 0 bases and J by 7 bases, 9 bases remained unmatched. CDR3 length: 16 residues. Per germline, CDR1 MGHRA and CDR2 YSYEKL. The CDR3 protein is CASSQDGAGSRNEQFF. In DNA, the CDR3 is TGCGCCAGCAGCCAAGACGGAGCGGGGTCACGGAATGAGCAGTTCTTC.

The rearrangement links TRBV4-1 to TRBJ1-1; the D gene is possibly TRBD1 (6 bases). Germline CDR1 reads MGHRA; CDR2 reads YSYEKL. The CDR3 is 16 amino acids. Trimming removed 4 bases from V and 3 bases from J, with 18 bases in between. CDR3 coding DNA: TGCGCCAGCAGCCCCTTTGGACAGTTCGAGGACACTGAAGCTTTCTTT. This codes for CASSPFGQFEDTEAFF.

The chain carries TRBV19 and TRBJ2-5; 9 bases agree with TRBD2. Germline values: CDR1 LNHDA, CDR2 SQIVND (reference sequence). J gave up 3 bases and V 0 bases, and 2 bases lay outside the gene matches. CDR3 length: 15 amino acids. CDR3 nucleotide sequence: TGTGCCAGTAGTATAGATGGGACTAGCAAAGAGACCCAGTACTTC. Translating it yields CASSIDGTSKETQYF.

The V and J genes are TRBV11-2 and TRBJ2-3; the D gene is possibly TRBD2 (5 bases). Germline values: CDR1 SGHAT, CDR2 FQNNGV. V lost 3 bases to trimming and J lost 5 bases, with 9 bases between them. The CDR3 covers 13 residues. The CDR3 DNA reads TGTGCCAGCAGCTTCAAACTAGGAGATACGCAGTATTTT. Its translation: CASSFKLGDTQYF. The full variable domain, its missing parts supplied by reference TRBV11-2 and TRBJ2-3, is EAGVAQSPRYKIIEKRQSVAFWCNPISGHATLYWYQQILGQGPKLLIQFQNNGVVDDSQLPKDRFSAERLKGVDSTLKIQPAKLEDSAVYLCASSFKLGDTQYFGPGTRLTVL.

V and J are TRBV5-6 and TRBJ1-1; D is ambiguous. The CDR3 covers 16 residues. Germline V lookup: CDR1 SGHDT, CDR2 YYEEEE. V was shortened by 1 base and J by 4 bases, with 17 bases between the two germline ends. CDR3 loop: CASSLLGGSLGTEAFF. The DNA of the CDR3 is TGTGCCAGCAGCTTGTTGGGAGGAAGTTTGGGCACTGAAGCTTTCTTT.

The chain employs TRBV10-2 and TRBJ2-3; tentatively, D is TRBD1 (6 bases). V lost 8 bases, J lost 4 bases, and 19 bases lay in between. Germline lookup yields CDR1 WSHSY and CDR2 SAAADI. CDR3 length equals 15 residues. The CDR3 loop reads CASSIQGPGADTQYF. The CDR3 bases are TGCGCCAGCTCAATCCAGGGGCCCGGGGCAGATACGCAGTATTTT.

This clone showed up just a few times. V and J are TRBV6-5 and TRBJ1-6, with D possibly matching TRBD1 (6 bases). This CDR3 comprises 15 residues. Germline CDR1 and CDR2: MNHEY and SVGAGI. V lost 5 bases to trimming and J lost 6 bases, with 14 bases between them. The CDR3 DNA reads as TGTGCCAGCAGTCGTTCAGGGGTAGCTAATTCACCCCTCCACTTT. Translated, it gives CASSRSGVANSPLHF.

In this sample, this clone turned up a few times. The CDR3 DNA follows: TGTGCCAGCAGCCGACTTGGTCCAGAGACCCAGTACTTC. This codes for CASSRLGPETQYF. V usage is TRBV5-6 and J usage is TRBJ2-5; D unresolved. Germline values: CDR1 SGHDT, CDR2 YYEEEE. The CDR3 loop spans 13 amino acids. Trimming stripped 4 bases from V and 4 bases from J, with 11 bases between.

This clone was counted only a few times. The chain recombines TRBV5-4 with TRBJ2-3; 7 bases fit TRBD1. CDR3 length equals 16 residues. The V gene end was trimmed by 0 bases and the J gene end by 0 bases; junction bases not matched to a gene: 4. The germline CDR1 and CDR2 sequences are SGHNT and YYREEE (reference sequence). CDR3 protein: CASSLEGGPSTDTQYF. In DNA form, the CDR3 reads TGTGCCAGCAGCTTGGAAGGGGGCCCGAGCACAGATACGCAGTATTTT. Based on the CDR3 plus reference TRBV5-4 and TRBJ2-3, the full variable domain is ETGVTQSPTHLIKTRGQQVTLRCSSQSGHNTVSWYQQALGQGPQFIFQYYREEENGRGNFPPRFSGLQFPNYSSELNVNALELDDSALYLCASSLEGGPSTDTQYFGPGTRLTVL.

Here the CDR3 reads CASSGGLGETQYF. For the CDR3, the DNA is TGTGCCAGCAGCGGGGGACTCGGTGAGACCCAGTACTTC. V gene TRBV9 combines with J gene TRBJ2-5, with D perhaps TRBD2 (6 bases). Germline CDR1 and CDR2: SGDLS and YYNGEE. The CDR3 loop spans 13 amino acids. Trimming took 3 bases from V and 5 from J, leaving 11 bases between them.

The chain is built from TRBV4-2 and TRBJ2-3, with TRBD2 matching 7 bases. Germline loops: CDR1 LGHNA, CDR2 YNFKEQ. The CDR3 is 14 amino acids. After removal of 4 bases from V and 3 bases from J, the junction contained 4 bases not matched to a gene. The CDR3 nucleotides are TGTGCCAGCAGCCCAGGACTAGAGACAGATACGCAGTATTTT. It is translated as CASSPGLETDTQYF.

The chain combines TRBV5-1 with TRBJ2-7; TRBD1 matches 9 bases. Germline V gene data show CDR1 as SGHRS and CDR2 as YFSETQ. This CDR3 contains 17 residues. Trimming at V came to 0 bases and at J to 1 base, leaving 8 bases not matched to a gene. The CDR3 region is CASSLGPTGGASYEQYF. CDR3 in DNA: TGCGCCAGCAGCTTGGGCCCAACAGGGGGCGCATCCTACGAGCAGTACTTC.

The gene calls are TRBV20-1 and TRBJ2-1, with no clear D. V was pared by 7 bases and J by 7 bases, with 11 bases between. CDR3 length equals 11 residues. Germline-derived CDR1 and CDR2 are DFQATT and SNEGSKA (reference sequence). In DNA, the CDR3 is TGCAGTGGGGTAGCCGGGAATGAGCAGTTCTTC. Protein product: CSGVAGNEQFF.

Regarding this clone: The identical CDR3 is also encoded by other nucleotide sequences in the sample. This sequence joins TRBV6-5 and TRBJ2-2; 9 positions agree with TRBD1. Germline CDR1 MNHEY, CDR2 SVGAGI. CDR3 size: 16 residues. Unmatched junction bases numbered 8, after V lost 4 bases and J lost 5 bases. CDR3 sequence: CASSSNAGTGTGELFF. The CDR3, as DNA: TGTGCCAGCAGTTCCAACGCCGGGACAGGGACCGGGGAGCTGTTTTTT.

This clone was seen more than once but under ten times. This rearrangement joins TRBV6-4 to TRBJ1-3; D gene ambiguous. The V end was cut by 3 bases, the J end by 0 bases, with 12 bases between. The CDR3 is 16 amino acids. Germline assignment: CDR1 MRHNA and CDR2 SNTAGT. The chain's CDR3 is CASSEGQTSSGNTIYF. The CDR3 DNA reads TGTGCCAGCAGTGAAGGTCAGACAAGCTCTGGAAACACCATATATTTT.

This clone was seen a few times. This sequence joins TRBV2 and TRBJ1-1, with 9 bases lining up with TRBD1. Germline CDR1 and CDR2: SNHLY and FYNNEI. With V trimmed by 4 bases and J by 7 bases, 1 base remained unmatched. CDR3 length equals 12 residues. This CDR3 is CASSGTGVEAFF. The CDR3 region has the DNA TGTGCCAGCAGTGGGACAGGGGTTGAAGCTTTCTTT.

The chain couples TRBV5-1 to TRBJ2-7; 9 positions agree with TRBD1. The CDR3 totals 15 residues. CDR1 SGHRS and CDR2 YFSETQ come from the germline V gene. The junction had 2 bases not matched to a gene; V was cut back by 1 base and J by 0 bases. The CDR3 sequence: CASSLTGGPSYEQYF. CDR3 nucleotide sequence: TGCGCCAGCAGCTTGACAGGGGGCCCCTCCTACGAGCAGTACTTC.

The rearrangement uses TRBV7-2 and TRBJ1-3, with a possible D match to TRBD1 (6 bases). Between the trimmed V and J ends, which lost 0 bases and 2 bases, there was a span of 11 bases. This CDR3 is 16 amino acids long. Germline V CDR1 and CDR2: SGHTA, FQGNSA. The CDR3 DNA sequence: TGTGCCAGCAGCTTAGCGGGGGACACTACTGGAAACACCATATATTTT. Residues: CASSLAGDTTGNTIYF.

In its sample, this clone was seen a few times. The rearrangement joins TRBV5-1 to TRBJ1-2; 7 nucleotides match TRBD1. The CDR3 sequence is 14 residues long. J gave up 8 bases and V 0 bases, and 7 bases lay outside the gene matches. Germline-derived CDR1 and CDR2 are SGHRS and YFSETQ. The CDR3 DNA is TGCGCCAGCAGCTTGGACAGGGGAGTCGAGGGCTACACCTTC. This codes for CASSLDRGVEGYTF.

There are a few counts of this clone. The rearrangement uses TRBV5-1 and TRBJ1-1; possible D gene TRBD1, 5 bases. Germline loops: CDR1 SGHRS, CDR2 YFSETQ. The CDR3 is 12 residues long. The V gene lost 2 bases and the J gene lost 10 bases, with 12 bases spanning the gap. CDR3 residues: CASSFDGGGAFF. The DNA for the CDR3 is TGCGCCAGCAGCTTCGACGGCGGGGGAGCTTTCTTT. The full variable domain, rest sourced from reference TRBV5-1 and TRBJ1-1, is KAGVTQTPRYLIKTRGQQVTLSCSPISGHRSVSWYQQTPGQGLQFLFEYFSETQRNKGNFPGRFSGRQFSNSRSEMNVSTLELGDSALYLCASSFDGGGAFFGQGTRLTVV.

The V call is TRBV19, the J call TRBJ1-6; D remains ambiguous. The CDR3 consists of 14 residues. V was shortened by 8 bases and J by 0 bases, with 8 bases between the two germline ends. Germline lookup yields CDR1 LNHDA and CDR2 SQIVND (reference sequence). The CDR3 reads CASAESSYNSPLHF. In nucleotides, the CDR3 is TGTGCCAGTGCCGAGAGCTCCTATAATTCACCCCTCCACTTT.

The chain uses TRBV14 and TRBJ2-1; D is ambiguous. Trimming removed 3 bases from V and 9 bases from J, with 12 bases in between. This CDR3 spans 13 amino acids. Germline V gene lookup returns CDR1 SGHDN and CDR2 FVKESK. The DNA for the CDR3 is TGTGCCAGCAGCCAGGCACGCCCTGGTGAGCAGTTCTTC. Translated: CASSQARPGEQFF.